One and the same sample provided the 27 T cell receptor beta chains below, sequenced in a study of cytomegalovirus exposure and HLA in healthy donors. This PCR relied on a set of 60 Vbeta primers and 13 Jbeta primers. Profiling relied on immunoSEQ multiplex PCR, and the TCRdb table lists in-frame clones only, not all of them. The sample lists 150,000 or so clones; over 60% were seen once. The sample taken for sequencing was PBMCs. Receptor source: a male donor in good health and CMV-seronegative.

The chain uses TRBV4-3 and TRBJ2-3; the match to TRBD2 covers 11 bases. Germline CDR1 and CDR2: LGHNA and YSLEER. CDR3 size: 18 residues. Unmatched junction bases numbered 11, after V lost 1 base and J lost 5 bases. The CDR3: CASSQVSEVAGGGDTQYF. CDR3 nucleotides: TGCGCCAGCAGCCAAGTGTCCGAAGTAGCGGGAGGGGGAGATACGCAGTATTTT.

The CDR3 sequence is CAISETGAGGYTF. CDR3 DNA: TGTGCCATCAGTGAAACAGGCGCAGGTGGCTACACCTTC. This rearrangement joins TRBV10-3 to TRBJ1-2, with D tentatively TRBD1 (5 bases). The V and J ends lost 3 bases and 7 bases respectively, with 12 bases between them. This CDR3 comprises 13 residues. The V gene's germline CDR1 is ENHRY and CDR2 SYGVKD.

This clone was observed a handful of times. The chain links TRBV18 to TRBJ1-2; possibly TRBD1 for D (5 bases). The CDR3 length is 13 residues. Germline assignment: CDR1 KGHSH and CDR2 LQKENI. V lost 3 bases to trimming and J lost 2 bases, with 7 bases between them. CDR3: CASSPDTNYGYTF. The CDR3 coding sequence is TGTGCCAGCTCACCGGACACCAACTATGGCTACACCTTC. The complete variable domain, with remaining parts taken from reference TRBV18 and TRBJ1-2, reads NAGVMQNPRHLVRRRGQEARLRCSPMKGHSHVYWYRQLPEEGLKFMVYLQKENIIDESGMPKERFSAEFPKEGPSILRIQQVVRGDSAAYFCASSPDTNYGYTFGSGTRLTVV.

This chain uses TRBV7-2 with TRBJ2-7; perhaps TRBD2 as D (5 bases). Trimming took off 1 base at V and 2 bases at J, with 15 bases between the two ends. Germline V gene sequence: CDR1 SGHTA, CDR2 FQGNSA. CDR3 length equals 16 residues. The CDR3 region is CASSLEGGRLTYEQYF. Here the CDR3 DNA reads TGTGCCAGCAGCTTAGAAGGTGGGAGATTAACCTACGAGCAGTACTTC.

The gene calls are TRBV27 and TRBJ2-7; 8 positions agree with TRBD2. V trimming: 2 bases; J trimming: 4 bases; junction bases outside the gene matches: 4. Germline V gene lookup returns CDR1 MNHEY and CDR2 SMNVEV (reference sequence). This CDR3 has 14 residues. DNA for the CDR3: TGTGCCAGCAGTTTAATCGCGGGAGGTTACGAGCAGTACTTC. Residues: CASSLIAGGYEQYF.

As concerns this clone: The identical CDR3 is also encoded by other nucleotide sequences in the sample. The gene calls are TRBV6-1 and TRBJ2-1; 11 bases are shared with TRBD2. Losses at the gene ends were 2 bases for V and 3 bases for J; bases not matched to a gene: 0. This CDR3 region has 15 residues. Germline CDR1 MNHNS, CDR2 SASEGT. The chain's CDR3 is CASSELAGGYNEQFF. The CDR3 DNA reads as TGTGCCAGCAGTGAACTAGCGGGGGGCTACAATGAGCAGTTCTTC.

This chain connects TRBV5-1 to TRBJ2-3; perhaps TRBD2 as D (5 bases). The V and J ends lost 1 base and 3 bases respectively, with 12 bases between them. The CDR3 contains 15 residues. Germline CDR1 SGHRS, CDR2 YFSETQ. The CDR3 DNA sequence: TGCGCCAGCAGCTTGACCCTACCGGGAACAGATACGCAGTATTTT. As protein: CASSLTLPGTDTQYF.

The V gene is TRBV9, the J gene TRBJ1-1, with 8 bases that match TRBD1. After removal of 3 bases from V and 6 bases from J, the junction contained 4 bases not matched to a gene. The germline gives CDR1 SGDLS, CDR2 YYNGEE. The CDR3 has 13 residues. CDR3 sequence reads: CASSAQGGPEAFF. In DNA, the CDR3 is TGTGCCAGCAGCGCACAGGGGGGGCCTGAAGCTTTCTTT.

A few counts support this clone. CDR3 nucleotide sequence: TGTGCCAGCACTCTAATGGGGAGTTCTGGCAATGAGCAGTTCTTC. Encoded protein: CASTLMGSSGNEQFF. This chain uses TRBV27 with TRBJ2-1; possibly TRBD2 for D (5 bases). The germline V and J ends were trimmed by 7 bases and 6 bases, with 19 bases remaining between them. CDR1 and CDR2 from the germline V gene are MNHEY and SMNVEV (reference sequence). This CDR3 spans 15 amino acids.

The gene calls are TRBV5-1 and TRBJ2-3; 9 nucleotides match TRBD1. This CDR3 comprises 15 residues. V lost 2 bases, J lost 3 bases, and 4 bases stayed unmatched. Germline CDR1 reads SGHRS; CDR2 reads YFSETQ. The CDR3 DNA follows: TGCGCCAGCAGCTTACAGGGGGCTCGGACAGATACGCAGTATTTT. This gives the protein CASSLQGARTDTQYF. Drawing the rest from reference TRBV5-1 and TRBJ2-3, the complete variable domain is KAGVTQTPRYLIKTRGQQVTLSCSPISGHRSVSWYQQTPGQGLQFLFEYFSETQRNKGNFPGRFSGRQFSNSRSEMNVSTLELGDSALYLCASSLQGARTDTQYFGPGTRLTVL.

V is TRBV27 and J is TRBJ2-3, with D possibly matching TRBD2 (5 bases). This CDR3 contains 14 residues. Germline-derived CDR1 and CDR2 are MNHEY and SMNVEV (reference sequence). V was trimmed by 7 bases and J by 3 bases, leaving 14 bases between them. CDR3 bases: TGTGCCAGCACCCAGACTGGGAGTACAGATACGCAGTATTTT. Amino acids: CASTQTGSTDTQYF.

CDR3: CASSSWTGMNTEAFF. In nucleotides, the CDR3 is TGTGCCAGTAGTTCATGGACAGGGATGAACACTGAAGCTTTCTTT. The rearrangement uses TRBV19 and TRBJ1-1; 8 positions match TRBD1. Trimming at V came to 5 bases and at J to 0 bases, leaving 5 bases not matched to a gene. The CDR3 has 15 amino acids. Germline CDR1 is LNHDA and CDR2 is SQIVND (reference sequence).

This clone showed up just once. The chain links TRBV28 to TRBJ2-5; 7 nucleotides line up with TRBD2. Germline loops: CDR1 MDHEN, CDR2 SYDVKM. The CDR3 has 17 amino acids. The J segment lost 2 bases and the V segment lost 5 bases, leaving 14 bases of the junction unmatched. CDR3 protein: CASSLYWGGGTQETQYF. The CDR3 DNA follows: TGTGCCAGCAGTCTCTATTGGGGCGGGGGAACACAAGAGACCCAGTACTTC.

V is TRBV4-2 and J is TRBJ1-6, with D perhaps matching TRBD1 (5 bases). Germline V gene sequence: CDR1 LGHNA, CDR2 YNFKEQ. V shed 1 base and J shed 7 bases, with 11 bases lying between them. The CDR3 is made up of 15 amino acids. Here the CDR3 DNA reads TGTGCCAGCAGCCAAGCCCATGGGGGGAATTCACCCCTCCACTTT. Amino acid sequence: CASSQAHGGNSPLHF.

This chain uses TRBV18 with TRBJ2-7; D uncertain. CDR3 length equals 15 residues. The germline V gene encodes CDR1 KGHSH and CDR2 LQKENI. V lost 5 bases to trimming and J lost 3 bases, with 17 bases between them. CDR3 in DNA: TGTGCCAGCTCATCAGACCTGACAAGAATCTACGAGCAGTACTTC. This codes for CASSSDLTRIYEQYF.

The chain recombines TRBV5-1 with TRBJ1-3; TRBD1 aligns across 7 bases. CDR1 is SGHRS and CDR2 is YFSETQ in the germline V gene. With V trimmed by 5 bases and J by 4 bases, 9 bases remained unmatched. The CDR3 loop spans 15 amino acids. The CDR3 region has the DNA TGCGCCAGCAGACTCGACAGGGCCACGGGAAACACCATATATTTT. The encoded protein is CASRLDRATGNTIYF. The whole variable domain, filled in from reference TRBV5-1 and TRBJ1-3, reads KAGVTQTPRYLIKTRGQQVTLSCSPISGHRSVSWYQQTPGQGLQFLFEYFSETQRNKGNFPGRFSGRQFSNSRSEMNVSTLELGDSALYLCASRLDRATGNTIYFGEGSWLTVV.

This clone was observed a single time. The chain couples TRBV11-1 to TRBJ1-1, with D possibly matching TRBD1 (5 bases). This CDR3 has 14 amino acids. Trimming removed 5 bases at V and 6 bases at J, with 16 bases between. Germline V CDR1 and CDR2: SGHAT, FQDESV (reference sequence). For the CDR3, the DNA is TGTGCCAGCAGCACACGCGGGACTTTCTCTGAAGCTTTCTTT. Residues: CASSTRGTFSEAFF.

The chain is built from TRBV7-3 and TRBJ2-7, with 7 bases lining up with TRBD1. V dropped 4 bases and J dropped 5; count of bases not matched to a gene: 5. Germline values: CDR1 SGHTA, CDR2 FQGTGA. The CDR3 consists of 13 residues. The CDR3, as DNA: TGTGCCAGCAGCTCCCAGACAGGGAACGAGCAGTACTTC. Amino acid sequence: CASSSQTGNEQYF.

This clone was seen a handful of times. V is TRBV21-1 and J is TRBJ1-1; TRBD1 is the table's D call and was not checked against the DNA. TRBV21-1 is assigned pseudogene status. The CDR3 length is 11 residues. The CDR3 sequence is CAKIQGDEAFF. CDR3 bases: TGTGCCAAGATCCAGGGTGATGAAGCTTTCTTT.

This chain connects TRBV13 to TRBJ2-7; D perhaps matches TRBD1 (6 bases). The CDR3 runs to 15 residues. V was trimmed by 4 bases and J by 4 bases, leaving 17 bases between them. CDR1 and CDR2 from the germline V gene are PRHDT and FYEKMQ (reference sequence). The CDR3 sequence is CASSYRIGTPYEQYF. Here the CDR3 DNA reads TGTGCCAGCAGCTACCGGATTGGGACACCTTACGAGCAGTACTTC.

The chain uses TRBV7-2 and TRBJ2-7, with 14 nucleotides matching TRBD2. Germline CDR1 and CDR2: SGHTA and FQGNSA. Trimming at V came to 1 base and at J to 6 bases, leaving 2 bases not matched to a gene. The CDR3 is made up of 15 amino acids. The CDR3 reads CASSLGLAGGGEQYF. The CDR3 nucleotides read TGTGCCAGCAGCTTAGGACTAGCGGGAGGGGGCGAGCAGTACTTC.

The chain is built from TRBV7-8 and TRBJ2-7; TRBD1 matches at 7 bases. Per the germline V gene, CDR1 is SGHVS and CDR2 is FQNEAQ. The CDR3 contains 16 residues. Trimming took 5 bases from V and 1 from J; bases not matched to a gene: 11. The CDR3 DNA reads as TGTGCCAGCAGCCCGCGGCTTGACAGGGAGTCCTACGAGCAGTACTTC. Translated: CASSPRLDRESYEQYF.

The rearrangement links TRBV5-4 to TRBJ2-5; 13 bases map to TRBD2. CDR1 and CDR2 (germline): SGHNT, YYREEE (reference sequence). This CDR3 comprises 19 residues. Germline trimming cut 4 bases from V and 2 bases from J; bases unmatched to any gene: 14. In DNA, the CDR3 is TGTGCCAGCAGCCCCCCAAGTGGGGGACTAGCGGGACCACAAGAGACCCAGTACTTC. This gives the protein CASSPPSGGLAGPQETQYF.

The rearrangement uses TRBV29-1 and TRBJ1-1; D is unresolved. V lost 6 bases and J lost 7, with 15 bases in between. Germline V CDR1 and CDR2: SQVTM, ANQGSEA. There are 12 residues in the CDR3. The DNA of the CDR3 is TGCAGCGTAAACCCGGCATACTATGAAGCTTTCTTT. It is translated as CSVNPAYYEAFF.

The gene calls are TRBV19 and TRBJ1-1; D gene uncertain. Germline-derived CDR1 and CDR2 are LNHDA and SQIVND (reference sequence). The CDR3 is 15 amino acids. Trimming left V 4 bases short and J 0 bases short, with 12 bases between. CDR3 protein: CASSSRGRLNTEAFF. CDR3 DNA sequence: TGTGCCAGTAGTAGCCGGGGTAGATTGAACACTGAAGCTTTCTTT.

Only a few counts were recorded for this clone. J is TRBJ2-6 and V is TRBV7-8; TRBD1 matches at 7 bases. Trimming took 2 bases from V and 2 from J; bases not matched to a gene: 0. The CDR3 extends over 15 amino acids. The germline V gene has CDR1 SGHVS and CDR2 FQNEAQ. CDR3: CASSLQGAGANVLTF. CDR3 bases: TGTGCCAGCAGCTTACAGGGGGCTGGGGCCAACGTCCTGACTTTC.

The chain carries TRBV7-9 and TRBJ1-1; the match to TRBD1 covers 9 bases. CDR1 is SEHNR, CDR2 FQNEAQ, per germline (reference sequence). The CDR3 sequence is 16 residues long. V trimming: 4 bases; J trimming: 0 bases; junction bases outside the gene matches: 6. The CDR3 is CASSWDREFLNTEAFF. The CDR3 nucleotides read TGTGCCAGCAGCTGGGACAGGGAATTCTTGAACACTGAAGCTTTCTTT.